This TCR beta chain originates from a study of blood T cell repertoires in COVID-19. Clones were read by immunoSEQ multiplex PCR, and TCRdb kept only the in-frame ones, dropping some. The table records about 190,000 clones, 75% to 90% of them present only once. CDR3 length: 12 residues. V was clipped by 7 bases and J by 6 bases, with 12 bases between them. Germline CDR1 is GTSNPN and CDR2 is SVGIG (reference sequence). Sequencing used peripheral blood. This receptor was identified in a woman in her thirties or forties with acute or convalescent COVID-19. The gene calls are TRBV30 and TRBJ1-4, with D uncertain. CDR3 sequence (DNA): TGTGCCTACGACACAGAAGATGAAAAACTGTTTTTT. It encodes CAYDTEDEKLFF.